The 18 T cell receptor beta chains reported below all come from one sample, sequenced in a study of blood T cell repertoires in COVID-19. Assay: immunoSEQ multiplex PCR; the TCRdb copy retains only in-frame clones and omits some. This table holds 80,000 to 95,000 clones, about four fifths found once. The sequenced sample was peripheral blood. The receptor source for this set is a man at least 80 years old with COVID-19, enrolled during active disease.

This clone appeared a single time. This sequence joins TRBV5-4 and TRBJ1-2; no clear D gene. The V end was cut by 4 bases, the J end by 3 bases, with 10 bases between. This CDR3 spans 13 amino acids. Germline V gene sequence: CDR1 SGHNT, CDR2 YYREEE (reference sequence). CDR3 sequence (DNA): TGTGCCAGCAGCGTCGCCGTAGACTATGGCTACACCTTC. Protein product: CASSVAVDYGYTF.

This chain joins TRBV10-2 and TRBJ2-7, with 8 bases matching TRBD1. V was clipped by 5 bases and J by 3 bases; unmatched bases: 9. Germline CDR1 is WSHSY and CDR2 is SAAADI. This CDR3 has 15 residues. The CDR3 DNA follows: TGCGCCAGCAGTTCCCAGACAGGGGTGGGCTACGAGCAGTACTTC. It yields the protein CASSSQTGVGYEQYF.

The gene calls are TRBV6-5 and TRBJ1-5; TRBD1 matches at 12 bases. The CDR3 has 15 residues. Germline lookup yields CDR1 MNHEY and CDR2 SVGAGI. V lost 6 bases, J lost 6 bases, and 6 bases stayed unmatched. Here the CDR3 reads CASRPRDRGLQPQHF. The CDR3 DNA reads as TGTGCCAGCAGACCCCGGGACAGGGGGCTTCAGCCCCAGCATTTT.

The V and J genes are TRBV27 and TRBJ2-7; TRBD2 is a possible D gene (6 bases). From germline, CDR1 is MNHEY and CDR2 SMNVEV (reference sequence). The V and J ends lost 4 bases and 3 bases respectively, with 13 bases between them. The CDR3 runs to 14 residues. This CDR3 reads CASSSRGRDYEQYF. The DNA of the CDR3 is TGTGCCAGCAGTTCCCGTGGGCGGGACTACGAGCAGTACTTC.

The chain recombines TRBV30 with TRBJ1-5; tentatively, D is TRBD1 (6 bases). Deletions cut 5 bases from V and 6 bases from J, with 14 bases between. Germline CDR1 and CDR2: GTSNPN and SVGIG (reference sequence). The CDR3 extends over 13 amino acids. The CDR3: CAWAGDRVQPQHF. The DNA for the CDR3 is TGTGCCTGGGCAGGGGATCGGGTTCAGCCCCAGCATTTT.

The chain is built from TRBV6-6 and TRBJ1-5, with 8 nucleotides matching TRBD1. The CDR3 is 16 residues long. Germline values: CDR1 MNHNY, CDR2 SVGAGI (reference sequence). Trimming cost V 2 bases and J 3 bases; bases outside gene matches: 6. The CDR3 nucleotides read TGTGCCAGCAGTTACGGACAGGGAGGGAACAATCAGCCCCAGCATTTT. It yields the protein CASSYGQGGNNQPQHF.

This chain joins TRBV29-1 and TRBJ1-2; no clear D gene. Trimming removed 5 bases at V and 10 bases at J, with 14 bases between. The CDR3 is 11 amino acids. Germline assignment: CDR1 SQVTM and CDR2 ANQGSEA. CDR3 nucleotide sequence: TGCAGCGTTAATGACCGGGAGTTCTACACCTTC. The encoded protein is CSVNDREFYTF.

The genes are TRBV10-3 and TRBJ1-5; 9 nucleotides agree with TRBD1. Germline V gene sequence: CDR1 ENHRY, CDR2 SYGVKD. V lost 3 bases, J lost 4 bases, and 7 bases stayed unmatched. CDR3 size: 16 residues. Written as DNA, the CDR3 is TGTGCCATCAGTGAACCGACGGGACAGGGAAATCAGCCCCAGCATTTT. Translated: CAISEPTGQGNQPQHF.

The chain is built from TRBV2 and TRBJ1-1; 11 nucleotides align to TRBD1. The CDR3 sequence is 19 residues long. The J segment lost 4 bases and the V segment lost 0 bases, leaving 13 bases of the junction unmatched. The V gene's germline CDR1 is SNHLY and CDR2 FYNNEI. The CDR3 loop reads CASSEARTGGIISVTEAFF. As DNA, the CDR3 is TGTGCCAGCAGTGAAGCCAGGACAGGGGGCATAATCTCTGTCACTGAAGCTTTCTTT.

V and J are TRBV18 and TRBJ2-2, with D possibly matching TRBD2 (5 bases). Germline V gene lookup returns CDR1 KGHSH and CDR2 LQKENI. The CDR3 covers 15 residues. Trimming pared 2 bases from V and 7 bases from J, leaving 14 bases between. The CDR3: CASSPELGVGGELFF. CDR3 bases: TGTGCCAGCTCACCAGAGCTGGGAGTCGGCGGGGAGCTGTTTTTT.

The V gene is TRBV18, the J gene TRBJ2-5; TRBD1 matches at 7 bases. The V gene's germline CDR1 is KGHSH and CDR2 LQKENI. V shed 4 bases and J 5 bases; nucleotides not matched to a gene: 10. The CDR3 sequence is 15 residues long. Here the CDR3 DNA reads TGTGCCAGCTCACGTAGACAGGGCTCCGGGGAGACCCAGTACTTC. Translation: CASSRRQGSGETQYF. The entire variable domain, with the rest obtained from reference TRBV18 and TRBJ2-5, is as follows: NAGVMQNPRHLVRRRGQEARLRCSPMKGHSHVYWYRQLPEEGLKFMVYLQKENIIDESGMPKERFSAEFPKEGPSILRIQQVVRGDSAAYFCASSRRQGSGETQYFGPGTRLLVL.

The rearrangement uses TRBV10-3 and TRBJ1-1, with TRBD1 matching over 9 bases. Germline CDR1 and CDR2: ENHRY and SYGVKD. This CDR3 has 16 residues. Germline trimming cut 3 bases from V and 0 bases from J; bases unmatched to any gene: 5. The CDR3 reads CAISDDRDRVNTEAFF. The CDR3 DNA sequence: TGTGCCATCAGTGACGACCGGGACAGGGTGAACACTGAAGCTTTCTTT.

This clone was recorded a few times. This sequence joins TRBV4-2 and TRBJ1-5; D ambiguous. Per germline, CDR1 LGHNA and CDR2 YNFKEQ. This CDR3 has 13 amino acids. The V end lost 4 bases, the J end lost 4 bases, and 8 bases lay between the germline ends. CDR3 DNA: TGTGCCAGCAGCCCCCGGGGAAATCAGCCCCAGCATTTT. The encoded protein is CASSPRGNQPQHF.

The rearrangement uses TRBV11-2 and TRBJ2-1, with 7 bases that match TRBD2. The CDR3 loop spans 16 amino acids. V was clipped by 1 base and J by 4 bases; unmatched bases: 7. CDR1 SGHAT and CDR2 FQNNGV come from the germline V gene. Written as DNA, the CDR3 is TGTGCCAGCAGCTTAGTCGGGGGGATCTCGTACAATGAGCAGTTCTTC. It encodes CASSLVGGISYNEQFF.

The gene calls are TRBV20-1 and TRBJ2-3; TRBD2 agrees at 7 bases. Germline values: CDR1 DFQATT, CDR2 SNEGSKA (reference sequence). The CDR3 has 14 residues. The V segment lost 3 bases and the J segment 1 base; nucleotides outside the gene matches: 4. The CDR3 nucleotides are TGCAGTGCTAGTCGTCTAGCGGGCACAGATACGCAGTATTTT. Encoded protein: CSASRLAGTDTQYF.

A few counts support this clone. The chain recombines TRBV3-1 (or the pseudogene TRBV3-2) with TRBJ2-5; 14 bases map to TRBD2. The V segment lost 0 bases and the J segment 5 bases; nucleotides outside the gene matches: 8. The CDR3 has 18 amino acids. The germline V gene encodes CDR1 LGHDT and CDR2 YNNKEL (reference sequence). The DNA of the CDR3 is TGTGCCAGCAGCCAAGACTCCCGACTAGCGGGGGGGTTTGAGACCCAGTACTTC. The encoded protein is CASSQDSRLAGGFETQYF.

This rearrangement joins TRBV2 to TRBJ1-1, with D possibly matching TRBD1 (6 bases). This CDR3 contains 13 residues. Deletions cut 3 bases from V and 1 base from J, with 6 bases between. Germline V gives CDR1 SNHLY, CDR2 FYNNEI. The CDR3 region is CASSDRGNTEAFF. The DNA for the CDR3 is TGTGCCAGCAGTGACAGGGGGAACACTGAAGCTTTCTTT.

The V gene is TRBV6-5, the J gene TRBJ2-5; TRBD2 matches 12 bases. CDR1 is MNHEY, CDR2 SVGAGI, per germline. The CDR3 covers 14 residues. Losses at the gene ends were 7 bases for V and 2 bases for J; bases not matched to a gene: 2. The CDR3 DNA follows: TGTGCCAGCATTCTAGCGGGAGGGCAAGAGACCCAGTACTTC. Amino acids: CASILAGGQETQYF.